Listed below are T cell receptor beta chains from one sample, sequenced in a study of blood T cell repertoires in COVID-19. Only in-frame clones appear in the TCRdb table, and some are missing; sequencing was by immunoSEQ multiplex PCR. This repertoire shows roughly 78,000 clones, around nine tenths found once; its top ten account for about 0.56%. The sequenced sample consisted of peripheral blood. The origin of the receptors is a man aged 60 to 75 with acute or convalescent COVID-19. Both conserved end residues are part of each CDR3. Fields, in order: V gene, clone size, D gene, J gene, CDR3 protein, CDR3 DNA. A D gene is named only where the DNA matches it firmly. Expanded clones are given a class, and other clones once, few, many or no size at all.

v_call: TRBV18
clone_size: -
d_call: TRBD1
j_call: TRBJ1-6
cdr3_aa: CASSPVQGFVSPLHF
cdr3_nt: TGTGCCAGCTCACCGGTACAGGGGTTTGTGTCACCCCTCCACTTT

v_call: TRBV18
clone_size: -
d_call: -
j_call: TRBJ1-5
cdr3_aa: CASSPSRGQPQHF
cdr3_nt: TGTGCCAGCTCACCATCCAGGGGTCAGCCCCAGCATTTT

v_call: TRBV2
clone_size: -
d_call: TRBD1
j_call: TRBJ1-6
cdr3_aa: CASIPGQFNSPLHF
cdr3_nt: TGTGCCAGCATTCCGGGACAGTTTAATTCACCCCTCCACTTT

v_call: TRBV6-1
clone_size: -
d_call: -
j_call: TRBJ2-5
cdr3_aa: CASSESGPGGTQYF
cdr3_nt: TGTGCCAGCAGTGAAAGCGGACCCGGGGGGACCCAGTACTTC

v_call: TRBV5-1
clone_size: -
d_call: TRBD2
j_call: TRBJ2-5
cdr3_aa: CASSLGPGRGTSGGQETQYF
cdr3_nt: TGCGCCAGCAGCTTGGGGCCCGGGCGGGGGACTAGCGGGGGGCAAGAGACCCAGTACTTC

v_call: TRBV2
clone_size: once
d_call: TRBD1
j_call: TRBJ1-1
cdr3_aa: CASSPGTGAYTEAFF
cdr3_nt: TGTGCCAGCAGTCCCGGGACAGGGGCATACACTGAAGCTTTCTTT

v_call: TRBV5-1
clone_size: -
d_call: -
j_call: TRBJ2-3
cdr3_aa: CASREDTDTQYF
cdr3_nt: TGCGCCAGCAGGGAGGACACAGATACGCAGTATTTT

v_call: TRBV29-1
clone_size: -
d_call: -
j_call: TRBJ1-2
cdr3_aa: CSVEDQYGYTF
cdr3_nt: TGCAGCGTTGAAGATCAGTATGGCTACACCTTC

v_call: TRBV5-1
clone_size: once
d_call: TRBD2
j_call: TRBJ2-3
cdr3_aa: CASSSGGTSGRATDTQYF
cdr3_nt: TGCGCCAGCAGCTCGGGGGGGACTAGCGGGAGGGCCACAGATACGCAGTATTTT

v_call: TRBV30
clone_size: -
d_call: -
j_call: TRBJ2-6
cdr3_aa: CAWRSSGANVLTF
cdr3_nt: TGTGCCTGGAGGAGCTCTGGGGCCAACGTCCTGACTTTC

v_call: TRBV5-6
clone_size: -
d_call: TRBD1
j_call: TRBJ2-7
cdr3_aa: CASSRRQGAVSYYEQYF
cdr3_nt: TGTGCCAGCAGCAGAAGACAGGGGGCTGTTTCTTACTACGAGCAGTACTTC

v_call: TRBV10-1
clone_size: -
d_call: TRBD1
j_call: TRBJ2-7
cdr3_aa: CASSRTGTGGEQYF
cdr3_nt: TGCGCCAGCAGCAGAACCGGGACAGGCGGCGAGCAGTACTTC

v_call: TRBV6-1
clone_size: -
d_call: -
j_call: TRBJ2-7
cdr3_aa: CASSEALTGYEQYF
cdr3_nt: TGTGCCAGCAGTGAAGCGCTAACAGGCTACGAGCAGTACTTC

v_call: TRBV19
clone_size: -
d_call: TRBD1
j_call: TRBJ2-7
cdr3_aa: CASSARDRGYEQYF
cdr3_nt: TGTGCCAGTAGCGCGCGGGACAGGGGCTACGAGCAGTACTTC

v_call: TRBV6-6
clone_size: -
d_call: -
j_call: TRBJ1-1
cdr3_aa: CASSSRGDTEAFF
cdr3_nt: TGTGCCAGCAGTTCCCGGGGAGACACTGAAGCTTTCTTT

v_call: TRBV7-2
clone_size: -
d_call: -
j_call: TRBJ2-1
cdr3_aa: CASSEDSYNEQFF
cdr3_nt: TGTGCCAGCAGCGAGGACTCCTACAATGAGCAGTTCTTC

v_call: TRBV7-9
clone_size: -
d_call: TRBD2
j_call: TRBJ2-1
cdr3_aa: CASSWGLADYNEQFF
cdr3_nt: TGTGCCAGCAGCTGGGGACTAGCGGACTACAATGAGCAGTTCTTC

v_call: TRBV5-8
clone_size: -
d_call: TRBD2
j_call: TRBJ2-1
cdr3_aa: CASSLGSSGRIYYNEQFF
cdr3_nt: TGTGCCAGCAGCTTGGGTAGTAGCGGGAGAATTTACTACAATGAGCAGTTCTTC

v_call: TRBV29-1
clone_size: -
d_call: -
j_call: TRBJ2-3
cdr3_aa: CSVPRQSSTDTQYF
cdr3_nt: TGCAGCGTCCCTAGACAGTCTAGCACAGATACGCAGTATTTT

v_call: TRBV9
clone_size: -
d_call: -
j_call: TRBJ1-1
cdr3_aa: CASSVAGVNTEAFF
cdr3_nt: TGTGCCAGCAGCGTAGCCGGGGTGAACACTGAAGCTTTCTTT

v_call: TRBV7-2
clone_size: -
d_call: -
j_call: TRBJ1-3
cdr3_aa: CASSLRGHVSGNTIYF
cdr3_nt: TGTGCCAGCAGCTTAAGGGGACACGTCTCTGGAAACACCATATATTTT

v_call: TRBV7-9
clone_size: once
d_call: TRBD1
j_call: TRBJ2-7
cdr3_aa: CASSPQGGEQYF
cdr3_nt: TGTGCCAGCAGCCCACAGGGGGGCGAGCAGTACTTC

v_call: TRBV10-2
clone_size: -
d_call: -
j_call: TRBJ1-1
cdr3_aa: CASSRPIDSEAFF
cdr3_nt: TGCGCCAGCAGTAGACCGATCGACAGTGAAGCTTTCTTT

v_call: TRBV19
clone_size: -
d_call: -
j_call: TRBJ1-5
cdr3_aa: CASSTPGTPNQPQHF
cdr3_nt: TGTGCCAGTAGTACTCCCGGGACACCCAATCAGCCCCAGCATTTT

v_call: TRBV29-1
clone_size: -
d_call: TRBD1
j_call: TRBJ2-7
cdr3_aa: CSVGTGGYEQYF
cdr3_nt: TGCAGCGTTGGGACAGGGGGATACGAGCAGTACTTC

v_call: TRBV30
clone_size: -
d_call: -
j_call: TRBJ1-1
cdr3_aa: CAWTGRGSTEAFF
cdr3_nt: TGTGCCTGGACGGGGCGGGGCTCGACTGAAGCTTTCTTT

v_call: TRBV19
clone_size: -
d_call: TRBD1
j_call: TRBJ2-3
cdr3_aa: CASSETGAASTDTQYF
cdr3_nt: TGTGCCAGTAGTGAGACAGGGGCCGCAAGCACAGATACGCAGTATTTT

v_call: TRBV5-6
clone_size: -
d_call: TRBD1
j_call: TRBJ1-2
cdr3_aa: CASTQTGIPNYGYTF
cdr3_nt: TGTGCCAGCACCCAGACAGGGATCCCTAACTATGGCTACACCTTC

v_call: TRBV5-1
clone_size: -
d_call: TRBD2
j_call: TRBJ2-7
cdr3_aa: CASSLGLASLYEQYF
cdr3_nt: TGCGCCAGCAGCTTGGGACTAGCCAGTCTCTACGAGCAGTACTTC